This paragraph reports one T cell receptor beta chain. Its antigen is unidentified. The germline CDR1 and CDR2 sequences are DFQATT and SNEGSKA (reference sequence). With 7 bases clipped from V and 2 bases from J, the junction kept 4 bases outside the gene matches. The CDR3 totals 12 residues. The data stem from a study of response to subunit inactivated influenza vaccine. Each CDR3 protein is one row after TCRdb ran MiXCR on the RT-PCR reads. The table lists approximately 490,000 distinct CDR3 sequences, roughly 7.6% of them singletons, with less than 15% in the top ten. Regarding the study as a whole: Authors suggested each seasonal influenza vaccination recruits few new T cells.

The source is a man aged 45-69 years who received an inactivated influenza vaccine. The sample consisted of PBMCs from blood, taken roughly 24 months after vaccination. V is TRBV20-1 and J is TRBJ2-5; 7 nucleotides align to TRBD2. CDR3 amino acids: CSGRTSQETQYF. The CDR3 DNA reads TGCAGTGGGCGGACTAGTCAAGAGACCCAGTACTTC.